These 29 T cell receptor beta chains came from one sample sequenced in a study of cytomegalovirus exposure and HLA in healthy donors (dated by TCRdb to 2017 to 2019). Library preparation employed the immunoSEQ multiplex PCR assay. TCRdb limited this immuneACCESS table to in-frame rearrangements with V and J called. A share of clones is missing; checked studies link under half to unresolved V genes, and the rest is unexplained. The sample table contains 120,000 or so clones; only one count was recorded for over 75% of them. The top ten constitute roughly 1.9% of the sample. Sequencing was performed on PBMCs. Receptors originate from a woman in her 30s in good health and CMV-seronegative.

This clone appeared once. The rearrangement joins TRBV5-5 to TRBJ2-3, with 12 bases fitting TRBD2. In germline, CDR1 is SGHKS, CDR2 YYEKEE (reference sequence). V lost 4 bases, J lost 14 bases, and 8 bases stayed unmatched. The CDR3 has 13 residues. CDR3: CASSLGLAGQTYF. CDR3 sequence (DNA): TGTGCCAGCAGCCTCGGACTAGCGGGGCAAACGTATTTT.

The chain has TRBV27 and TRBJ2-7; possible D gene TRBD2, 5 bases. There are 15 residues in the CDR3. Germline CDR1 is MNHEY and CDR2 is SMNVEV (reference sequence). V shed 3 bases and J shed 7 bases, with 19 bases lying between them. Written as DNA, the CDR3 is TGTGCCAGCAGTTTCCTCGGACGGGGATCTGGGGAGCAGTACTTC. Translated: CASSFLGRGSGEQYF.

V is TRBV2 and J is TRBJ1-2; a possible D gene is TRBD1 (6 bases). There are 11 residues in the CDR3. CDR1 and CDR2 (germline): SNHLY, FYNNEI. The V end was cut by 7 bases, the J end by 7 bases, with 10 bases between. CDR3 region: CASTLGGGYTF. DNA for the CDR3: TGTGCCAGCACCCTAGGGGGTGGCTACACCTTC. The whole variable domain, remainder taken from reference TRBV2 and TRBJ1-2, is EPEVTQTPSHQVTQMGQEVILRCVPISNHLYFYWYRQILGQKVEFLVSFYNNEISEKSEIFDDQFSVERPDGSNFTLKIRSTKLEDSAMYFCASTLGGGYTFGSGTRLTVV.

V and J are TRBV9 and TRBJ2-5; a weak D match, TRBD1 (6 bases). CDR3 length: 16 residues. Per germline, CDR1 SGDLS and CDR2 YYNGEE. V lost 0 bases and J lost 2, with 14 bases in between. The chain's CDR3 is CASSVAAGTIQETQYF. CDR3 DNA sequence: TGTGCCAGCAGCGTAGCTGCCGGGACAATTCAAGAGACCCAGTACTTC.

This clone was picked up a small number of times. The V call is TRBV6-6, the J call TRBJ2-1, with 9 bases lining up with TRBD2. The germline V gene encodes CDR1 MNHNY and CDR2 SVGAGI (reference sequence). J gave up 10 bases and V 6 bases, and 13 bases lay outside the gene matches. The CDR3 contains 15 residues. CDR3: CASSVGGGAQGEQFF. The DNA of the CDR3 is TGTGCCAGCAGCGTGGGCGGGGGGGCCCAGGGGGAGCAGTTCTTC.

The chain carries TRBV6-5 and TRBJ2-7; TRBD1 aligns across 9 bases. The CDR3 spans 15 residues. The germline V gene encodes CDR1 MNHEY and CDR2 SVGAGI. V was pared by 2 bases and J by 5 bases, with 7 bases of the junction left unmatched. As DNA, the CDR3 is TGTGCCAGCAGTTACCGCGGGGACAGGGCTGACGAGCAGTACTTC. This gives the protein CASSYRGDRADEQYF.

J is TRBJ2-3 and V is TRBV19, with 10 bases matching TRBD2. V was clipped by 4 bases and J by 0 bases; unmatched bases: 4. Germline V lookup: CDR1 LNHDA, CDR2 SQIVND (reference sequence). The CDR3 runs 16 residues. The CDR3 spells CASSTSGGHSTDTQYF. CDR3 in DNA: TGTGCCAGTAGTACTAGCGGGGGCCACAGCACAGATACGCAGTATTTT.

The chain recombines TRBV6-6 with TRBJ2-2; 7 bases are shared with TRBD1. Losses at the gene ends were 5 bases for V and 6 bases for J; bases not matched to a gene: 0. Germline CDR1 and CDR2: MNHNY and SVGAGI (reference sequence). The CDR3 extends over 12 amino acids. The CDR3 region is CASSTGAGELFF. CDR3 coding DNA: TGTGCCAGCAGTACAGGGGCCGGGGAGCTGTTTTTT.

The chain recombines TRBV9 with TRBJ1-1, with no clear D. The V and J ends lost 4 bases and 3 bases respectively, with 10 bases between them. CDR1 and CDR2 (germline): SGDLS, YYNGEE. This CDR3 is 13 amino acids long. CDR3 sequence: CASSFDFHTEAFF. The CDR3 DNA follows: TGTGCCAGCAGCTTTGACTTTCACACTGAAGCTTTCTTT. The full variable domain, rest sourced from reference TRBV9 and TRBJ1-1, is DSGVTQTPKHLITATGQRVTLRCSPRSGDLSVYWYQQSLDQGLQFLIQYYNGEERAKGNILERFSAQQFPDLHSELNLSSLELGDSALYFCASSFDFHTEAFFGQGTRLTVV.

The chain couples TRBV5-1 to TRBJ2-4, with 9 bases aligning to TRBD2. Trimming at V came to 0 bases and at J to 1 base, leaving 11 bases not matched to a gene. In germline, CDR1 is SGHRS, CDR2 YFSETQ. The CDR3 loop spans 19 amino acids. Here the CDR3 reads CASSLAWAGGLGAKNIQYF. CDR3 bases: TGCGCCAGCAGCTTGGCCTGGGCGGGGGGGCTTGGCGCCAAAAACATTCAGTACTTC.

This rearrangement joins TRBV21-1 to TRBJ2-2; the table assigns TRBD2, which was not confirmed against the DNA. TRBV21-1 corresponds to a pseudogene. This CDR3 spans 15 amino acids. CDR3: CASRSGGENTGELFF. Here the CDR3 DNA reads TGTGCCAGCAGGAGCGGGGGAGAGAACACCGGGGAGCTGTTTTTT.

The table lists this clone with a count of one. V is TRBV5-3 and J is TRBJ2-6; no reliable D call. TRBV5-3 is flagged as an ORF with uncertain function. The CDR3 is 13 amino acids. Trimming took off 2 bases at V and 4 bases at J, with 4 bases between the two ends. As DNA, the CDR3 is TGTGCCAGAAGCTTCCCAGGGGCCAACGTCCTGACTTTC. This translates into CARSFPGANVLTF.

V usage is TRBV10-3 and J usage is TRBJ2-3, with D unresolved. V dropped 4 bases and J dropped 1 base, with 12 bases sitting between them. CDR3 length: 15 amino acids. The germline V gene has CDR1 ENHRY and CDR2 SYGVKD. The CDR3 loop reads CAISVGPERTDTQYF. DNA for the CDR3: TGTGCCATCAGTGTGGGCCCCGAACGCACAGATACGCAGTATTTT.

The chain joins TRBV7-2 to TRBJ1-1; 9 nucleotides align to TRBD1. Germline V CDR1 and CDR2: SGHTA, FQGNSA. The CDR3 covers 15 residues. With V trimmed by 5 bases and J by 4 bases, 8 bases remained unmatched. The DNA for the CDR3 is TGTGCCAGCAGCCAAGACAGGGGGTTGTCCACTGAAGCTTTCTTT. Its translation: CASSQDRGLSTEAFF.

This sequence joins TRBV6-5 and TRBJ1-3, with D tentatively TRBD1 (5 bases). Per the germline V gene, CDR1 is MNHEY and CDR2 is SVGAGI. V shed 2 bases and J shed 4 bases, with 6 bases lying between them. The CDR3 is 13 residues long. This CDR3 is CASSYRQGNTIYF. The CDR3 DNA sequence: TGTGCCAGCAGTTACAGACAGGGAAACACCATATATTTT.

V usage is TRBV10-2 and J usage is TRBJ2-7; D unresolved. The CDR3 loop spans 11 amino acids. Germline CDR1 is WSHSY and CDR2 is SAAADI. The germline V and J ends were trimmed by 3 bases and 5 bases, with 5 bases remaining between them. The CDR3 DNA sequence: TGCGCCAGCAGTGACCCCAACGAGCAGTACTTC. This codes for CASSDPNEQYF.

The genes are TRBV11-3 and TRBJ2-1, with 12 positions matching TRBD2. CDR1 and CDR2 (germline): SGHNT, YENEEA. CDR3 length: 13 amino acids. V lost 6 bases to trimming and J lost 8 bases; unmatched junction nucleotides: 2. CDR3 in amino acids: CASRRLAGDEQFF. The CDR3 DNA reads TGTGCCAGCAGAAGACTAGCGGGGGATGAGCAGTTCTTC.

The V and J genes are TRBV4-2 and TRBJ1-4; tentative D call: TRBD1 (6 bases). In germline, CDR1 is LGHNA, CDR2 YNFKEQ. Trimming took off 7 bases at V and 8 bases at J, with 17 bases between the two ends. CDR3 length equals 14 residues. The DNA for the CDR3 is TGTGCCAGCACCACAGGGTTAAATACGGAAAAACTGTTTTTT. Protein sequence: CASTTGLNTEKLFF.

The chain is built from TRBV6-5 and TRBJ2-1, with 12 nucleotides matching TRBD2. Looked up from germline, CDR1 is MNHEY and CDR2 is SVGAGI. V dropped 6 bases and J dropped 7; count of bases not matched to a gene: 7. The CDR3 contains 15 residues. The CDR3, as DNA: TGTGCCAGCAGCTCCCCTAGCGGGGGGGCAAATGAGCAGTTCTTC. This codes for CASSSPSGGANEQFF.

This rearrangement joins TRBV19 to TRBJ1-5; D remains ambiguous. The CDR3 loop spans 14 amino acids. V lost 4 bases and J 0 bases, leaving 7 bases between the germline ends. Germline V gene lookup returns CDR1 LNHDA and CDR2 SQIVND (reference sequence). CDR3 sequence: CASSNRVSNQPQHF. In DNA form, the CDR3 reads TGTGCCAGTAGTAATCGGGTTAGCAATCAGCCCCAGCATTTT.

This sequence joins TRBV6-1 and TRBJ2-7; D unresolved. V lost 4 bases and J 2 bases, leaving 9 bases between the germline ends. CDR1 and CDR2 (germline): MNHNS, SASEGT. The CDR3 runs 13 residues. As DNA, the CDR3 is TGTGCCAGCAGTGCAAGCCCCGCCTACGAGCAGTACTTC. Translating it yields CASSASPAYEQYF.

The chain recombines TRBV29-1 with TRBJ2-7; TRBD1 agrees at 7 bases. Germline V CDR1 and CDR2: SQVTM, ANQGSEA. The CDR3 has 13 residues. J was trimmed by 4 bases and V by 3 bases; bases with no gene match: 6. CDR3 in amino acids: CSVDGDSHYEQYF. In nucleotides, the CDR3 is TGCAGCGTTGATGGGGACAGCCATTACGAGCAGTACTTC.

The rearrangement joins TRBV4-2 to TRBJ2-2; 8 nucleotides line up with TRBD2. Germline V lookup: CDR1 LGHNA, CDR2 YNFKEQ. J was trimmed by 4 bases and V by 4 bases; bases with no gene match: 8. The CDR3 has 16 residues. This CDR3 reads CASSPPGTRGTGELFF. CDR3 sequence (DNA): TGTGCCAGCAGCCCGCCCGGGACTAGGGGCACCGGGGAGCTGTTTTTT.

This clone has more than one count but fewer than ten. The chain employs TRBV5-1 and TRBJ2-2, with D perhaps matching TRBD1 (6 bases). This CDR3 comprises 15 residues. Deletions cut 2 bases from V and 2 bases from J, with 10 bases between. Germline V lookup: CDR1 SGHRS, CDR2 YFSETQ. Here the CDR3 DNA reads TGCGCCAGCAGCTTAGGGGACACCAACACCGGGGAGCTGTTTTTT. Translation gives CASSLGDTNTGELFF.

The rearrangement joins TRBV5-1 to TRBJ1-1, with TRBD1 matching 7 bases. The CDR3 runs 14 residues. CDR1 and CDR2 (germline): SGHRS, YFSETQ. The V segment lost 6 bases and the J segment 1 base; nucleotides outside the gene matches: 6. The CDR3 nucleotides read TGCGCCAGCATGACAGGGACCCAGAACACTGAAGCTTTCTTT. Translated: CASMTGTQNTEAFF.

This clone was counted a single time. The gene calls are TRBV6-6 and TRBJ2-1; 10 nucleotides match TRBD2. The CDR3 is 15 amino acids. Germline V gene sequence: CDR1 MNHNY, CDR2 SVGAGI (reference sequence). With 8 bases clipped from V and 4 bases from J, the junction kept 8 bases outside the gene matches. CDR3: CASRPPSGGYNEQFF. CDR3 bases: TGTGCCAGCCGACCCCCTAGCGGGGGATACAATGAGCAGTTCTTC.

The CDR3 loop reads CASTSGGFDEQFF. The CDR3 DNA reads TGTGCCAGCACTAGCGGGGGTTTTGATGAGCAGTTCTTC. The rearrangement joins TRBV2 to TRBJ2-1; 10 bases align to TRBD2. There are 13 residues in the CDR3. Germline V gives CDR1 SNHLY, CDR2 FYNNEI. The ends lost 7 bases at V and 8 bases at J; junction bases unmatched: 5.

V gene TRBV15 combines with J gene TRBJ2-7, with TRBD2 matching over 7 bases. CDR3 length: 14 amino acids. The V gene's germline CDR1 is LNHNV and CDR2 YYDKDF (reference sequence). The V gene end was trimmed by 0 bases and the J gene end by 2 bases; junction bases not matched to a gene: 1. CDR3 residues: CATSREGLAYEQYF. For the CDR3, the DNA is TGTGCCACCAGCAGAGAAGGACTAGCCTACGAGCAGTACTTC.

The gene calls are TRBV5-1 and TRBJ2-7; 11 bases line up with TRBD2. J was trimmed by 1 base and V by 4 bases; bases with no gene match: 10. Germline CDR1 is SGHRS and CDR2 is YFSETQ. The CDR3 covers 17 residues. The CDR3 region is CASSPIPSSGGSYEQYF. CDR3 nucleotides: TGCGCCAGCAGCCCCATTCCCTCTAGCGGGGGGTCCTACGAGCAGTACTTC.